What follows is one T cell receptor beta chain and its context. Its cognate antigen is unknown. The sample is drawn from a study of cytomegalovirus exposure and HLA in healthy donors. Using immunoSEQ multiplex PCR, the repertoire was profiled, and TCRdb retains in-frame clones only, with some absent. The sample lists 220,000 or so clones; 65% to 85% were seen once. The study's findings and limits: The classifier reportedly diagnosed cytomegalovirus status with high sensitivity and specificity.

Specimen: PBMCs. The clonotype was recovered from a woman aged 25 to 39 in good health and CMV-seropositive.

CDR3 sequence (DNA): TGTGCCTGGGGGGGGAATTCTGGAAACACCATATATTTT. This gives the protein CAWGGNSGNTIYF. This chain connects TRBV30 to TRBJ1-3, with TRBD1 as a possible D gene (5 bases). The V and J ends lost 5 bases and 1 base respectively, with 9 bases between them. Germline CDR1 reads GTSNPN; CDR2 reads SVGIG (reference sequence). This CDR3 contains 13 residues. The full variable domain, completed using reference TRBV30 and TRBJ1-3, is SQTIHQWPATLVQPVGSPLSLECTVEGTSNPNLYWYRQAAGRGLQLLFYSVGIGQISSEVPQNLSASRPQDRQFILSSKKLLLSDSGFYLCAWGGNSGNTIYFGEGSWLTVV.